This T cell receptor beta chain was identified during a study of blood T cell repertoires in COVID-19. Study context: The samples span acute and convalescent COVID-19 from the United States, Italy and Spain. From T cells, B-cell-depleted T cells, or PBMCs came the material, which was cDNA or gDNA.

Germline V lookup: CDR1 MNHEY, CDR2 SVGEGT. V was trimmed by 2 bases and J by 9 bases, leaving 8 bases between them. The CDR3 is 11 residues long. In the original processing: Reference gene primer amplification yielded estimated nucleated cell counts. Measured with immunoSEQ multiplex PCR; TCRdb has only the in-frame clones, and not every one. Clonal size and the V and J genes are those of that table, whereas D and trimming came from the DNA. The data show about 310,000 clones, approximately 87% seen once. The chain carries TRBV6-2 or TRBV6-3 and TRBJ2-7; D unclear. The sequenced sample consisted of peripheral blood. This clonotype was obtained from a woman between 45 and 65 years old who had recovered from COVID-19. As DNA, the CDR3 is TGTGCCAGCAGTTACGGGCCGTGGCAGTACTTC. Translating gives CASSYGPWQYF.